These 25 T cell receptor beta chains share one sample of origin, sequenced in a study of cytomegalovirus exposure and HLA in healthy donors (dated by TCRdb to between 2016 and 2019). The receptor library was made with the immunoSEQ multiplex PCR assay. For the multiplex PCR, a mixture combining 60 forward primers for TCR Vbeta segments and 13 reverse primers for TCR Jbeta segments was used. TCRdb provides this immuneACCESS table in a form limited to in-frame rearrangements. Some clones are lacking; in checked studies, under half of them reflect an unresolved V gene, and why the rest are absent is not known. Counted in this sample were a few hundred thousand clones; approximately 80% of them appeared once. Over 0.3% of the sample goes to the ten largest clones. Source material: PBMCs. The receptors derive from a girl aged 2 to 10 in good health and CMV-seronegative.

The gene calls are TRBV28 and TRBJ1-2, with TRBD1 identical over 8 bases. Germline trimming cut 1 base from V and 8 bases from J; bases unmatched to any gene: 6. Per germline, CDR1 MDHEN and CDR2 SYDVKM. The CDR3 is 14 amino acids. The CDR3 is CASSLLQGAEGYTF. The CDR3 DNA sequence: TGTGCCAGCAGTTTATTGCAGGGGGCGGAGGGCTACACCTTC.

This chain's CDR3 is CASSLDEGGVYGYTF. The CDR3 DNA reads TGTGCCAGCAGCTTAGATGAAGGGGGAGTCTATGGCTACACCTTC. The rearrangement joins TRBV11-2 to TRBJ1-2; maybe TRBD1 (6 bases). Germline assignment: CDR1 SGHAT and CDR2 FQNNGV. The V end lost 0 bases, the J end lost 4 bases, and 12 bases lay between the germline ends. This CDR3 is built from 15 residues.

This clone was seen only a few times. The V gene is TRBV29-1, the J gene TRBJ2-7; D is ambiguous. Germline CDR1 and CDR2: SQVTM and ANQGSEA. The CDR3 runs 15 residues. V was cut by 4 bases and J by 0 bases, with 16 bases left in between. CDR3 sequence: CSVGLKNLSSYEQYF. The CDR3 DNA follows: TGCAGCGTTGGACTGAAAAACCTTAGCTCCTACGAGCAGTACTTC.

The chain links TRBV9 to TRBJ2-1; 7 bases line up with TRBD2. The length of the CDR3 is 15 residues. The V gene end was trimmed by 0 bases and the J gene end by 8 bases; junction bases not matched to a gene: 8. Germline lookup yields CDR1 SGDLS and CDR2 YYNGEE. CDR3 DNA: TGTGCCAGCAGCGTAGAAGGACTAGTGATCGATGAGCAGTTCTTC. This sequence encodes CASSVEGLVIDEQFF.

This sequence joins TRBV18 and TRBJ2-3, with TRBD2 matching 11 bases. V lost 3 bases to trimming and J lost 6 bases; unmatched junction nucleotides: 5. Looked up from germline, CDR1 is KGHSH and CDR2 is LQKENI. The length of the CDR3 is 15 residues. The CDR3 coding sequence is TGTGCCAGCTCACCTCTAGCGGGAGGTTCGGATACGCAGTATTTT. Translating gives CASSPLAGGSDTQYF.

The V call is TRBV20-1, the J call TRBJ2-1; D not resolved. The V gene's germline CDR1 is DFQATT and CDR2 SNEGSKA (reference sequence). V shed 3 bases and J shed 9 bases, with 9 bases lying between them. The CDR3 spans 11 residues. CDR3: CSARGWSEQFF. As DNA, the CDR3 is TGCAGTGCTAGGGGTTGGAGTGAGCAGTTCTTC.

The rearrangement uses TRBV7-7 and TRBJ2-7; 7 nucleotides match TRBD1. Per the germline V gene, CDR1 is SSHAT and CDR2 is FNYEAQ (reference sequence). With V trimmed by 3 bases and J by 6 bases, 5 bases remained unmatched. This CDR3 is built from 13 residues. CDR3 loop: CASSFDRVSEQYF. Written as DNA, the CDR3 is TGTGCCAGCAGCTTCGACAGGGTGAGCGAGCAGTACTTC.

The chain links TRBV28 to TRBJ1-1; no definite D call. The CDR3 totals 12 residues. Deletions cut 6 bases from V and 11 bases from J, with 16 bases between. The germline gives CDR1 MDHEN, CDR2 SYDVKM. The CDR3 region is CASRGGPRVAFF. Written as DNA, the CDR3 is TGTGCCAGCAGGGGAGGACCACGGGTGGCTTTCTTT.

The chain employs TRBV15 and TRBJ2-1; 7 positions agree with TRBD2. The CDR3 contains 15 residues. Looked up from germline, CDR1 is LNHNV and CDR2 is YYDKDF (reference sequence). J lost 2 bases, V lost 3 bases, and 4 bases had no gene match. CDR3 region: CATSSREGTYNEQFF. Written as DNA, the CDR3 is TGTGCCACCAGCAGTAGGGAGGGTACCTACAATGAGCAGTTCTTC.

This chain uses TRBV11-2 with TRBJ1-4, with a tentative D call TRBD1 (5 bases). In germline, CDR1 is SGHAT, CDR2 FQNNGV. V lost 0 bases and J lost 7, with 12 bases in between. The CDR3 runs to 15 residues. Here the CDR3 reads CASSLDPTGGEKLFF. The CDR3 DNA sequence: TGTGCCAGCAGCTTAGATCCCACAGGCGGTGAAAAACTGTTTTTT. Variable domain in full (rest from reference TRBV11-2 and TRBJ1-4): EAGVAQSPRYKIIEKRQSVAFWCNPISGHATLYWYQQILGQGPKLLIQFQNNGVVDDSQLPKDRFSAERLKGVDSTLKIQPAKLEDSAVYLCASSLDPTGGEKLFFGSGTQLSVL.

The chain links TRBV6-5 to TRBJ1-2, with TRBD1 matching 8 bases. Germline CDR1 reads MNHEY; CDR2 reads SVGAGI. The trim removed 2 bases at V and 8 bases at J, leaving 7 bases unmatched. The CDR3 runs 14 residues. In DNA form, the CDR3 reads TGTGCCAGCAGTTACATGACAGGGGTTGGAGGCTACACCTTC. Translation gives CASSYMTGVGGYTF.

This chain uses TRBV4-1 with TRBJ2-7; 8 bases are a match to TRBD2. Germline CDR1 is MGHRA and CDR2 is YSYEKL. J gave up 6 bases and V 0 bases, and 10 bases lay outside the gene matches. The CDR3 loop spans 16 amino acids. CDR3 region: CASSQDRREGPSEQYF. In nucleotides, the CDR3 is TGCGCCAGCAGCCAAGATCGACGGGAGGGCCCCTCCGAGCAGTACTTC.

The chain uses TRBV11-2 and TRBJ1-2, with a possible D match to TRBD1 (5 bases). The germline V and J ends were trimmed by 0 bases and 4 bases, with 12 bases remaining between them. This CDR3 is 15 amino acids long. The germline CDR1 and CDR2 sequences are SGHAT and FQNNGV. CDR3 protein: CASSLDEGLAYGYTF. DNA for the CDR3: TGTGCCAGCAGCTTAGACGAGGGACTGGCCTATGGCTACACCTTC. The whole variable domain, remainder taken from reference TRBV11-2 and TRBJ1-2, is EAGVAQSPRYKIIEKRQSVAFWCNPISGHATLYWYQQILGQGPKLLIQFQNNGVVDDSQLPKDRFSAERLKGVDSTLKIQPAKLEDSAVYLCASSLDEGLAYGYTFGSGTRLTVV.

This rearrangement joins TRBV27 to TRBJ2-5; 7 bases line up with TRBD2. CDR3 length: 14 amino acids. Germline V CDR1 and CDR2: MNHEY, SMNVEV (reference sequence). Here the CDR3 DNA reads TGTGATCTCACTTTGGCGGGAGCCCCAGAGACCCAGTACTTC. It yields the protein CDLTLAGAPETQYF.

DNA of the CDR3: TGTGCCAGCTCACCAGGGACAACTTTTTACGAGCAGTACTTC. As protein: CASSPGTTFYEQYF. The genes are TRBV18 and TRBJ2-7; weak D call: TRBD1 (6 bases). Per germline, CDR1 KGHSH and CDR2 LQKENI. This CDR3 spans 14 amino acids. With 2 bases removed from V and 4 bases from J, the gap between germline ends came to 12 bases.

V usage is TRBV30 and J usage is TRBJ1-1; possible D gene TRBD1, 5 bases. V gave up 3 bases and J gave up 2 bases, with 16 bases separating them. From germline, CDR1 is GTSNPN and CDR2 SVGIG (reference sequence). The CDR3 totals 15 residues. The CDR3 spells CAWSTPNWGNTEAFF. For the CDR3, the DNA is TGTGCCTGGAGCACGCCTAACTGGGGCAACACTGAAGCTTTCTTT.

The V call is TRBV13, the J call TRBJ1-2, with D uncertain. The V and J ends lost 3 bases and 2 bases respectively, with 7 bases between them. The CDR3 runs 13 residues. The germline gives CDR1 PRHDT, CDR2 FYEKMQ (reference sequence). The CDR3 DNA reads as TGTGCCAGCAGCTTCCGGTTCAACTATGGCTACACCTTC. Amino acid sequence: CASSFRFNYGYTF.

This clone was counted only a few times. V is TRBV2 and J is TRBJ2-7, with TRBD2 identical over 8 bases. From germline, CDR1 is SNHLY and CDR2 FYNNEI. There are 14 residues in the CDR3. Trimming at V came to 9 bases and at J to 6 bases, leaving 13 bases not matched to a gene. In DNA form, the CDR3 reads TGTGCCAGTGATCCGGAAATAGCGGGAAGCGAGCAGTACTTC. It encodes CASDPEIAGSEQYF.

This chain links TRBV5-1 with TRBJ2-7; no firm D call. The CDR3 is 13 amino acids. Germline V CDR1 and CDR2: SGHRS, YFSETQ. V gave up 3 bases and J gave up 2 bases, with 9 bases separating them. CDR3 residues: CASSYSTTYEQYF. CDR3 bases: TGCGCCAGCAGCTACTCAACGACCTACGAGCAGTACTTC.

This clone came up once. CDR3 DNA sequence: TGTGTCAGAAGCCGAGCTTCGGACAGCGTACCAAATCAGCCCCAGCATTTT. Its translation: CVRSRASDSVPNQPQHF. The chain uses TRBV7-5 and TRBJ1-5; the D call in the table, TRBD1, was not verified against the DNA. TRBV7-5 constitutes a pseudogene. CDR3 length: 17 amino acids.

The rearrangement uses TRBV7-9 and TRBJ1-1; D is ambiguous. Germline CDR1 and CDR2: SEHNR and FQNEAQ (reference sequence). The CDR3 runs 15 residues. Trimming left V 1 base short and J 1 base short, with 10 bases between. CDR3 residues: CASSLVGRQNTEAFF. The CDR3 DNA reads as TGTGCCAGCAGCTTAGTAGGCAGACAGAACACTGAAGCTTTCTTT.

The count of this clone is one. The V and J genes are TRBV5-1 and TRBJ2-1; 15 positions agree with TRBD2. Trimming took 4 bases from V and 9 from J; bases not matched to a gene: 5. The CDR3 has 15 amino acids. Germline V CDR1 and CDR2: SGHRS, YFSETQ. The CDR3 spells CASSPPGLAGGEQFF. CDR3 nucleotide sequence: TGCGCCAGCAGCCCGCCGGGACTAGCGGGGGGTGAGCAGTTCTTC.

V gene TRBV2 combines with J gene TRBJ1-3, with no clear D. CDR3 length: 17 amino acids. Per the germline V gene, CDR1 is SNHLY and CDR2 is FYNNEI. V shed 3 bases and J shed 0 bases, with 15 bases lying between them. CDR3 coding DNA: TGTGCCAGCAGTGACAGTTTTATGAGGAACTCTGGAAACACCATATATTTT. The encoded protein is CASSDSFMRNSGNTIYF.

The rearrangement uses TRBV2 and TRBJ2-7, with D possibly matching TRBD1 (5 bases). V gave up 4 bases and J gave up 0 bases, with 10 bases separating them. The germline CDR1 and CDR2 sequences are SNHLY and FYNNEI. This CDR3 is built from 14 residues. The CDR3: CASSAQQVSYEQYF. The CDR3 nucleotides are TGTGCCAGCAGTGCCCAACAGGTCTCCTACGAGCAGTACTTC.

CDR3: CASSLATGAYEQYF. DNA for the CDR3: TGTGCCAGCAGCTTAGCGACAGGGGCCTACGAGCAGTACTTC. V and J are TRBV11-2 and TRBJ2-7, with 8 bases that match TRBD1. From germline, CDR1 is SGHAT and CDR2 FQNNGV. Trimming cost V 1 base and J 2 bases; bases outside gene matches: 1. This CDR3 is 14 amino acids long.